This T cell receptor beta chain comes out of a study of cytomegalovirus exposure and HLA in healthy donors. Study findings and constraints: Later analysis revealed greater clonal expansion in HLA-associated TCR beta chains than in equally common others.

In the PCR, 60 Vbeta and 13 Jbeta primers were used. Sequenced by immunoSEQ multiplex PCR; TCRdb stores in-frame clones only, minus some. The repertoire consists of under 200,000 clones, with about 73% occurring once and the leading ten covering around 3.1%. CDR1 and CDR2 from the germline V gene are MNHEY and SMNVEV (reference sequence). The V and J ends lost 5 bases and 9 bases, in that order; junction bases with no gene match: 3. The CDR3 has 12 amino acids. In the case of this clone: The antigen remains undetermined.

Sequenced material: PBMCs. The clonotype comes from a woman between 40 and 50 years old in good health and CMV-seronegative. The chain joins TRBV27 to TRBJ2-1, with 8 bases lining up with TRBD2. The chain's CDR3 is CASSVRGGEQFF. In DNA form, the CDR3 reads TGTGCCAGCAGTGTACGGGGGGGTGAGCAGTTCTTC.